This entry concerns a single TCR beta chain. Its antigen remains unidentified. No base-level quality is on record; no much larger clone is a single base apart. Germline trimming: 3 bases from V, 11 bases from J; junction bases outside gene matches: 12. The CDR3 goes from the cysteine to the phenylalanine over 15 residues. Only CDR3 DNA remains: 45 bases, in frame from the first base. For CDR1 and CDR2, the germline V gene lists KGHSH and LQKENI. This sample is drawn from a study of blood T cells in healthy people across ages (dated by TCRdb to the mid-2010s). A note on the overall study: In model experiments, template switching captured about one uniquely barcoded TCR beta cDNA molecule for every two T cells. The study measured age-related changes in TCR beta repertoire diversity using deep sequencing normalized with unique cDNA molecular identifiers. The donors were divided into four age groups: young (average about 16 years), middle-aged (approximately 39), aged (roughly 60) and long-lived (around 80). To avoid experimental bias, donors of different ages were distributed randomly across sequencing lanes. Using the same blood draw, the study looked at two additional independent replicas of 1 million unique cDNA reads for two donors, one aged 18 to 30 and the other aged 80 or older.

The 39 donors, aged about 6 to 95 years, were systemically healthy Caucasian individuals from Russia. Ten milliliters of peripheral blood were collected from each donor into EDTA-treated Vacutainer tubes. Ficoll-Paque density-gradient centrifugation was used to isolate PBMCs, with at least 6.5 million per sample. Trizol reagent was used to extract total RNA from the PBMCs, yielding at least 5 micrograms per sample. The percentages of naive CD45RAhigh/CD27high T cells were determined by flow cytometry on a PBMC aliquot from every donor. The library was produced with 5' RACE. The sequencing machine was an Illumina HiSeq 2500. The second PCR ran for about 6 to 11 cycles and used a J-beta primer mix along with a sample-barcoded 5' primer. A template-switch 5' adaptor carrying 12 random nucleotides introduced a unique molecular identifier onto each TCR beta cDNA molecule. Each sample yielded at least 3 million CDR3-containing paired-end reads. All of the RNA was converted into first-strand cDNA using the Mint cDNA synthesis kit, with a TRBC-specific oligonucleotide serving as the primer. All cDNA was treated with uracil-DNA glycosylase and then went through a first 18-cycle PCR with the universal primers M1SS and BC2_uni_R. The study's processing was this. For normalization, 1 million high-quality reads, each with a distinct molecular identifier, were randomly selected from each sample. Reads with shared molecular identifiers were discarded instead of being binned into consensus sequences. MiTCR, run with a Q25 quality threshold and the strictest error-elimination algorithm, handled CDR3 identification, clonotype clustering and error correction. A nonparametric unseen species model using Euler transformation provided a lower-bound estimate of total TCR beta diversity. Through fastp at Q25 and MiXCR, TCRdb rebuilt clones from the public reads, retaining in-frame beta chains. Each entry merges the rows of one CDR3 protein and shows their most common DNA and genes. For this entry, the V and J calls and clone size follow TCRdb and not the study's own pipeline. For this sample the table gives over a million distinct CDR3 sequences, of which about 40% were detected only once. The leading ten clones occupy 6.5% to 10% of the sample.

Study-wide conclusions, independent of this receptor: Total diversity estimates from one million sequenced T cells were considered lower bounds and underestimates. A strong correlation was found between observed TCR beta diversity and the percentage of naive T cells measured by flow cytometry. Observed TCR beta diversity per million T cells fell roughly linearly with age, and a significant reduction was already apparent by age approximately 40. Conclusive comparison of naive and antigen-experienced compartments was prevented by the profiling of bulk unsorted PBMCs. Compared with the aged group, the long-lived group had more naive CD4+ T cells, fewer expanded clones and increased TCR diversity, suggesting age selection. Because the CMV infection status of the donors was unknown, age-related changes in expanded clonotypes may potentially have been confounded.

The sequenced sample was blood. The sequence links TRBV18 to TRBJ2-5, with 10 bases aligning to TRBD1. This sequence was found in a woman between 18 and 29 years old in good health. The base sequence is TGTGCCAGCTCACCTACCTGGACAGGGGGTGATGAGCAGTACTTC. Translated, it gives CASSPTWTGGDEQYF.